This section outlines one TCR beta chain sequence together with its context. The sample originates from a study of blood T cell repertoires in COVID-19. V lost 6 bases, J lost 10 bases, and 11 bases stayed unmatched. CDR3 size: 13 residues. The table came from immunoSEQ multiplex PCR; TCRdb's copy has only in-frame clones and leaves some out. The sample has some 260,000 clones; around 90% are singletons. The origin of this receptor is a woman aged 25 to 45 with acute COVID-19. The sequenced material came from PBMCs or T cells enriched from blood (not recorded which). This chain connects TRBV12-3 or TRBV12-4 to TRBJ1-1; TRBD1 agrees at 7 bases. CDR3 amino acids: CASSLTGTERAFF. The DNA for the CDR3 is TGTGCCAGCAGCCTCACCGGGACAGAGAGAGCTTTCTTT.